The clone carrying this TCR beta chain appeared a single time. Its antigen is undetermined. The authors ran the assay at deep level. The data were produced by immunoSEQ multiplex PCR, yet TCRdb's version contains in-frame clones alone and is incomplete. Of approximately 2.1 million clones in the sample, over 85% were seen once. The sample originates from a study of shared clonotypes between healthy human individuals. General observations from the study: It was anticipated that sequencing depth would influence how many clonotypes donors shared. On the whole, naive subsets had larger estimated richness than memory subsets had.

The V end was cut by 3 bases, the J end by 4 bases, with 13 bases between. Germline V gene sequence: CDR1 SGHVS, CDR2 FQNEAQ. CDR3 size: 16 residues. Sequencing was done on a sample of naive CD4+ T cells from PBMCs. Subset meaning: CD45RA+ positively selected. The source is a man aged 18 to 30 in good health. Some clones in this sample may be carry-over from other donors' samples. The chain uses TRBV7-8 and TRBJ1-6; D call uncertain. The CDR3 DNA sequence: TGTGCCAGCAGCTTCCTAGGAGGGCAGTATAATTCACCCCTCCACTTT. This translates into CASSFLGGQYNSPLHF.